The next 29 T cell receptor beta chains were all read from a single sample in a study of regulatory T cells in long-lasting Graves disease. As for time point: newly diagnosed GD, antithyroid drugs for less than 3 months. PBMC-extracted RNA yielded the TCR library. With iRepertoire HTBI primers and Arm-PCR of CDR3 regions, TCR beta libraries were built. Using its own MiXCR run on the multiplex PCR reads, TCRdb lists one record per CDR3 protein. Of 250,000 to 400,000 distinct CDR3 sequences in the sample, 15% to 20% are singletons; the top ten hold more than 30%. The source was peripheral blood mononuclear cells (PBMCs), collected at new diagnosis, from a patient treated with antithyroid drugs. All receptors come from a female donor with Graves disease.

This clonotype was counted a few times. V usage is TRBV19 and J usage is TRBJ1-4; 10 positions match TRBD1. Trimming at V came to 7 bases and at J to 8 bases, leaving 10 bases not matched to a gene. Germline values: CDR1 LNHDA, CDR2 SQIVND (reference sequence). The length of the CDR3 is 15 residues. CDR3: CASIPTGTGDEKLFF. The CDR3 bases are TGTGCCAGTATCCCGACCGGGACAGGGGACGAAAAACTGTTTTTT.

On this clonotype itself: This sequence may be a read error, since a much larger clone differs from it by one base. This rearrangement joins TRBV3-1 to TRBJ2-3, with 10 nucleotides matching TRBD2. The CDR3 loop spans 15 amino acids. From germline, CDR1 is LGHDT and CDR2 YNNKEL (reference sequence). Trimming at V came to 5 bases and at J to 2 bases, leaving 4 bases not matched to a gene. CDR3 residues: CASSSSGGVTDTQYF. In nucleotides, the CDR3 is TGTGCCAGCAGCTCAAGCGGGGGGGTCACAGATACGCAGTATTTT.

The sample holds a few counts of this clonotype. The junction departs from germline at one end; a sequencing error may be responsible. J is TRBJ2-4 and V is TRBV20-1, with D tentatively TRBD2 (6 bases). In germline, CDR1 is DFQATT, CDR2 SNEGSKA (reference sequence). This CDR3 comprises 16 residues. CDR3 residues: CSAHKGGVGTKNTQYF. CDR3 nucleotides: TGCAGTGCCCACAAGGGAGGAGTTGGGACCAAAAACACTCAGTACTTC.

This clonotype came up many times. This sequence joins TRBV12-3 or TRBV12-4 and TRBJ1-2, with 10 bases identical to TRBD1. This CDR3 spans 15 amino acids. V gave up 7 bases and J gave up 5 bases; unmatched junction bases: 10. The CDR3 DNA follows: TGTGCCAGCACCATGGGACAGGGGCGTCGATATGGCTACACCTTC. Its protein product is CASTMGQGRRYGYTF.

This clonotype was recorded at least ten times. V gene TRBV6-1 combines with J gene TRBJ1-4, with D possibly being TRBD1 (5 bases). This CDR3 is 14 amino acids long. The germline V and J ends were trimmed by 6 bases and 7 bases, with 15 bases remaining between them. Per the germline V gene, CDR1 is MNHNS and CDR2 is SASEGT. CDR3 in amino acids: CASRNGGLSEKLFF. The CDR3, as DNA: TGTGCCAGCAGAAACGGGGGTTTGAGTGAAAAACTGTTTTTT.

There are many counts of this clonotype. The chain links TRBV2 to TRBJ1-5; the D is unclear. CDR1 and CDR2 from the germline V gene are SNHLY and FYNNEI. The CDR3 contains 14 residues. Trimming shortened V by 1 base and J by 4 bases, and 8 bases separated the two germline ends. The CDR3 nucleotides are TGTGCCAGCAGTGAAGTGGGCGTTAATCAGCCCCAGCATTTT. Its protein product is CASSEVGVNQPQHF.

The V call is TRBV7-2, the J call TRBJ2-2; the D gene is possibly TRBD2 (5 bases). Germline-derived CDR1 and CDR2 are SGHTA and FQGNSA. The V gene lost 5 bases and the J gene lost 0 bases, with 13 bases spanning the gap. The CDR3 spans 16 residues. The CDR3 reads CASSAEGGSNTGELFF. The CDR3 DNA reads TGTGCCAGCAGCGCAGAGGGCGGGTCGAACACCGGGGAGCTGTTTTTT.

Points on this clonotype: This may be a read error, as it is one base from a much larger clone. The gene calls are TRBV6-1 and TRBJ1-4; no definite D call. With 3 bases removed from V and 9 bases from J, the gap between germline ends came to 20 bases. This CDR3 has 16 amino acids. The germline CDR1 and CDR2 sequences are MNHNS and SASEGT. In DNA form, the CDR3 reads TGTGCCAGCAGTGACAATCGAATAGGAGCCAATAAAAAACTGTTTTTT. Translation: CASSDNRIGANKKLFF.

J is TRBJ2-7 and V is TRBV11-1; 7 bases are shared with TRBD1. Looked up from germline, CDR1 is SGHAT and CDR2 is FQDESV (reference sequence). CDR3 length: 16 amino acids. Trimming cost V 3 bases and J 2 bases; bases outside gene matches: 10. CDR3 coding DNA: TGTGCCAGCAGCTTGAAGTTAAGGGACAGAGCCTACGAGCAGTACTTC. This encodes CASSLKLRDRAYEQYF.

Remarks on this clonotype: A much larger clone sits a single nucleotide away, making a read error possible. The chain employs TRBV20-1 and TRBJ2-7; D may correspond to TRBD1 or TRBD2 (6 bases each). The CDR3 length is 16 residues. Germline CDR1 reads DFQATT; CDR2 reads SNEGSKA (reference sequence). The CDR3 protein is CSARDGGGGLRAQHYF. The CDR3 bases are TGCAGTGCTAGAGACGGTGGAGGGGGGCTACGAGCGCAGCACTACTTC.

This clonotype was recorded at least ten times. The chain combines TRBV13 with TRBJ2-2; D unresolved. The germline V gene has CDR1 PRHDT and CDR2 FYEKMQ (reference sequence). This CDR3 has 12 amino acids. V was clipped by 2 bases and J by 8 bases, with 6 bases between them. The CDR3 loop is CASSLLQGELFF. CDR3 nucleotides: TGTGCCAGCAGCTTACTACAGGGGGAGCTGTTTTTT.

This clonotype showed up many times. The junction shows a germline mismatch at one end, possibly a read error. This chain joins TRBV13 and TRBJ2-5; TRBD2 matches at 9 bases. This CDR3 spans 19 amino acids. Germline V gene lookup returns CDR1 PRHDT and CDR2 FYEKMQ (reference sequence). CDR3 bases: TGTGCCAGCAGCTCCGCCGAGGGGGATAGCGGGAGAGACCAGGAGACCCAGTACTTC. Protein: CASSSAEGDSGRDQETQYF.

This clonotype was picked up many times. The chain is built from TRBV7-6 and TRBJ2-3; a possible D gene is TRBD1 (6 bases). The CDR3 has 16 amino acids. V was clipped by 5 bases and J by 1 base, with 16 bases between them. CDR1 and CDR2 (germline): SGHVS, FNYEAQ. The CDR3 DNA sequence: TGTGCCAGCAGCCCGACAAGGGGGTCGGGCACAGATACGCAGTATTTT. Amino acids: CASSPTRGSGTDTQYF.

Here the CDR3 DNA reads TGTGCCACCATCAAGGGCGTAACTAGCGGGAACTTCAATGAGCAGTTCTTC. This sequence encodes CATIKGVTSGNFNEQFF. The chain is built from TRBV2 and TRBJ2-1; 10 bases match TRBD2. V shed 10 bases and J 6 bases; nucleotides not matched to a gene: 18. The CDR3 contains 17 residues. The germline V gene encodes CDR1 SNHLY and CDR2 FYNNEI.

This clonotype appeared a few times. The chain combines TRBV20-1 with TRBJ2-5, with 10 bases that match TRBD2. CDR1 and CDR2 (germline): DFQATT, SNEGSKA (reference sequence). This CDR3 comprises 19 residues. With 1 base clipped from V and 2 bases from J, the junction kept 16 bases outside the gene matches. The CDR3 DNA sequence: TGCAGTGCTAGAGGACTAGCGGGCACCACCATGGGGGTGCAAGAGACCCAGTACTTC. It is translated as CSARGLAGTTMGVQETQYF.

This clonotype was detected only a few times. The CDR3 reads CASSPQGLRIIYGYTF. As DNA, the CDR3 is TGTGCCAGCAGCCCACAGGGCCTCCGAATAATCTATGGCTACACCTTC. The V call is TRBV6-1, the J call TRBJ1-2, with D possibly matching TRBD1 (6 bases). Trimming removed 6 bases at V and 4 bases at J, with 21 bases between. The length of the CDR3 is 16 residues. Germline CDR1 MNHNS, CDR2 SASEGT.

Of note for this clonotype: This likely reflects a read error, since a far larger clone is one base away. The genes are TRBV2 and TRBJ1-1, with 8 positions matching TRBD1. The CDR3 totals 17 residues. Germline CDR1 and CDR2: SNHLY and FYNNEI. DNA of the CDR3: TGTGCCAGCAGTCCATATGGGGGACAGGTCCAAAACACTGAAGCTTTGTTT. Protein sequence: CASSPYGGQVQNTEALF.

The chain links TRBV5-1 to TRBJ1-3, with unresolved D. Trimming removed 2 bases at V and 0 bases at J, with 9 bases between. Germline V gene sequence: CDR1 SGHRS, CDR2 YFSETQ. This CDR3 contains 15 residues. The CDR3 region is CASSFGNRSGNTIYF. CDR3 in DNA: TGCGCCAGCAGCTTTGGCAACCGCTCTGGAAACACCATATATTTT. Drawing the rest from reference TRBV5-1 and TRBJ1-3, the complete variable domain is KAGVTQTPRYLIKTRGQQVTLSCSPISGHRSVSWYQQTPGQGLQFLFEYFSETQRNKGNFPGRFSGRQFSNSRSEMNVSTLELGDSALYLCASSFGNRSGNTIYFGEGSWLTVV.

Of note for this clonotype: A far larger clone lies a single base away; this is likely a read error. The chain is built from TRBV11-3 and TRBJ2-7; D uncertain. The J call is uncertain, as TRBJ2-1 better fits the DNA end. The CDR3 has 15 amino acids. Germline CDR1 SGHNT, CDR2 YENEEA. The CDR3: CASSPRPLDSYEQFF. In DNA, the CDR3 is TGTGCCAGCAGCCCACGGCCCCTCGACTCCTACGAGCAGTTCTTC.

This clonotype was recorded a few times. The V and J genes are TRBV5-1 and TRBJ2-7; the match to TRBD2 covers 12 bases. Germline V gene sequence: CDR1 SGHRS, CDR2 YFSETQ. This CDR3 is built from 13 residues. With 9 bases clipped from V and 6 bases from J, the junction kept 7 bases outside the gene matches. DNA for the CDR3: TGCGCCACTCGACTAGCGGGAGATCGCGAGCAGTACTTC. Protein product: CATRLAGDREQYF.

In its sample, this clonotype was seen many times. The chain joins TRBV19 to TRBJ2-1; 8 nucleotides align to TRBD2. The CDR3 contains 17 residues. CDR1 and CDR2 (germline): LNHDA, SQIVND (reference sequence). Trimming removed 4 bases from V and 1 base from J; junction bases left unmatched: 9. The CDR3 DNA sequence: TGTGCCAGTAGTACTTCCCGGGGCGGGAGGTCCTACAATGAGCAGTTCTTC. This gives the protein CASSTSRGGRSYNEQFF.

The chain carries TRBV12-3 or TRBV12-4 and TRBJ1-4; tentative D call: TRBD1 (5 bases). This CDR3 comprises 14 residues. V was trimmed by 7 bases and J by 8 bases, leaving 17 bases between them. The CDR3 region is CASIQSGRGEKLFF. CDR3 nucleotides: TGTGCCAGCATCCAGTCAGGACGGGGGGAAAAACTGTTTTTT.

Many counts were recorded for this clonotype. The CDR3 DNA reads TGTGCCAGCAGTTGGGGCTTTCGGGATCAGCCCCAGCATTTT. Amino acid sequence: CASSWGFRDQPQHF. This chain connects TRBV28 to TRBJ1-5; the D gene is possibly TRBD1 (5 bases). V dropped 4 bases and J dropped 5 bases, with 12 bases sitting between them. The CDR3 is made up of 14 amino acids. Germline assignment: CDR1 MDHEN and CDR2 SYDVKM.

This clonotype was counted at least ten times. The chain carries TRBV18 and TRBJ2-1; D possibly corresponds to TRBD1 (6 bases). Trimming cost V 1 base and J 8 bases, with 12 bases left between them. This CDR3 comprises 14 residues. Per germline, CDR1 KGHSH and CDR2 LQKENI. CDR3 coding DNA: TGTGCCAGCTCACCACACACAGGGTACGATGAGCAGTTCTTC. Residues: CASSPHTGYDEQFF.

This clonotype was observed at least ten times. This chain connects TRBV6-1 to TRBJ1-6; D ambiguous. In germline, CDR1 is MNHNS, CDR2 SASEGT. CDR3 length equals 14 residues. V lost 6 bases to trimming and J lost 5 bases, with 11 bases between them. The CDR3 nucleotides are TGTGCCAGCAGCCGCGGACGGGATAATTCACCCCTCCACTTT. Its protein is CASSRGRDNSPLHF.

Many counts were recorded for this clonotype. This rearrangement joins TRBV12-3 or TRBV12-4 to TRBJ2-7; D is possibly TRBD1 (6 bases). The germline V and J ends were trimmed by 8 bases and 7 bases, with 18 bases remaining between them. The CDR3 has 13 amino acids. CDR3 loop: CASRQAMNGEQYF. The CDR3 DNA is TGTGCCAGCCGACAGGCTATGAATGGGGAGCAGTACTTC.

In this sample, this clonotype turned up once. A far larger clone is just one base off, so this is likely a read error. No DNA is shown, since the ends of the CDR3 on it are uncertain; the CDR3 is the one TCRdb lists. The chain uses TRBV6-9 and TRBJ2-1; the table's D call of TRBD2 was not tested on the DNA. Per germline, CDR1 MNHGY and CDR2 SVAAGI. The CDR3 sequence runs 14 residues, both termini included. The CDR3: CASSYWASGNERFF.

This clonotype was observed at least ten times. The J gene is TRBJ1-1, the V gene TRBV5-4, with 8 bases matching TRBD1. V lost 3 bases and J lost 3; bases outside the gene matches: 7. Germline V CDR1 and CDR2: SGHNT, YYREEE (reference sequence). This CDR3 comprises 15 residues. Written as DNA, the CDR3 is TGTGCCAGCAGCTCAAAGACAGGGGAAGACACTGAAGCTTTCTTT. This sequence encodes CASSSKTGEDTEAFF.

Of note for this clonotype: A far bigger clonotype differs at one base, so this is likely a read error. This rearrangement joins TRBV2 to TRBJ2-7; D uncertain. Germline-derived CDR1 and CDR2 are SNHLY and FYNNEI. The CDR3 has 13 residues. CDR3 sequence (DNA): TGTGCCAGCAGTTACGGAGAGGTCTACGAGCAGTGCTTC. Amino acids: CASSYGEVYEQCF. Together with reference TRBV2 and TRBJ2-7, the CDR3 gives the full variable domain: EPEVTQTPSHQVTQMGQEVILRCVPISNHLYFYWYRQILGQKVEFLVSFYNNEISEKSEIFDDQFSVERPDGSNFTLKIRSTKLEDSAMYFCASSYGEVYEQCFGPGTRLTVT.